Presented here are 15 T cell receptor beta chains from one specimen sequenced in a study of vaccination effects on CD4 cells after COVID-19. Antigens for these TCRs are unknown. Between days 10 and 11 of culture, CD4+ T cells were separated out. Their SARS-CoV-2 infection, verified by PCR, occurred between March and December 2020. The vaccine given was either BNT162b2 or mRNA-1273, in two doses. The repertoire was sequenced with immunoSEQ multiplex PCR; TCRdb's copy has only in-frame clones and lacks some. Seen here are around 50,000 clones, 65% to 75% observed once, and the top ten hold 5.4%. Here the sequenced sample was CD4+ T cells from PBMCs cultured without peptide, taken after COVID-19 vaccination. Receptors were obtained from a human donor who had a prior SARS-CoV-2 infection.

CDR3 amino acids: CASSLALGLTLQETQYF. DNA of the CDR3: TGTGCCAGCAGCTTGGCGTTAGGGCTAACTCTACAAGAGACCCAGTACTTC. The rearrangement joins TRBV5-8 to TRBJ2-5; no firm D call. Germline V lookup: CDR1 SGHTS, CDR2 YDEGEE. This CDR3 contains 17 residues. V shed 0 bases and J shed 2 bases, with 17 bases lying between them.

This chain connects TRBV6-5 to TRBJ2-5; D gene unclear. In germline, CDR1 is MNHEY, CDR2 SVGAGI. This CDR3 is built from 13 residues. Trimming shortened V by 5 bases and J by 5 bases, and 12 bases separated the two germline ends. The CDR3 is CASSPRVRETQYF. In nucleotides, the CDR3 is TGTGCCAGCAGTCCCCGGGTCCGGGAGACCCAGTACTTC.

This clone was counted once. The chain combines TRBV7-3 with TRBJ2-5, with TRBD2 matching over 9 bases. The CDR3 has 16 amino acids. With V trimmed by 5 bases and J by 3 bases, 10 bases remained unmatched. In germline, CDR1 is SGHTA, CDR2 FQGTGA. This chain's CDR3 is CASSLMPSSGEETQYF. DNA of the CDR3: TGTGCCAGCAGCCTTATGCCTTCTAGCGGGGAAGAGACCCAGTACTTC. The variable domain in full, with the rest retrieved from reference TRBV7-3 and TRBJ2-5, is GAGVSQTPSNKVTEKGKYVELRCDPISGHTALYWYRQSLGQGPEFLIYFQGTGAADDSGLPNDRFFAVRPEGSVSTLKIQRTERGDSAVYLCASSLMPSSGEETQYFGPGTRLLVL.

The rearrangement uses TRBV7-8 and TRBJ2-3, with D possibly being TRBD2 (7 bases). CDR3 length: 16 residues. Germline V gene sequence: CDR1 SGHVS, CDR2 FQNEAQ. Trimming pared 5 bases from V and 3 bases from J, leaving 18 bases between. CDR3 loop: CASSPDAGAITDTQYF. The CDR3 region has the DNA TGTGCCAGCAGCCCCGACGCGGGGGCGATTACAGATACGCAGTATTTT.

In this sample, this clone turned up once. CDR3 bases: TGTGCCAGCAGCTTGGGCGGCCTAGCGGGGTCCACAGATACGCAGTATTTT. This codes for CASSLGGLAGSTDTQYF. This sequence joins TRBV5-4 and TRBJ2-3; TRBD2 matches at 9 bases. V dropped 0 bases and J dropped 2; count of bases not matched to a gene: 7. The CDR3 is made up of 17 amino acids. In germline, CDR1 is SGHNT, CDR2 YYREEE (reference sequence).

The chain combines TRBV12-3 or TRBV12-4 with TRBJ1-2; D gene ambiguous. V was cut by 8 bases and J by 5 bases, with 12 bases left in between. The CDR3 totals 12 residues. CDR3 nucleotide sequence: TGTGCCAGCGGCTCACCGGGGTATGGCTACACCTTC. Amino acids: CASGSPGYGYTF.

V is TRBV5-1 and J is TRBJ2-1, with TRBD1 matching over 8 bases. This CDR3 is built from 14 residues. V gave up 4 bases and J gave up 8 bases; unmatched junction bases: 8. Germline CDR1 is SGHRS and CDR2 is YFSETQ. CDR3 loop: CASSPRAGGHEQFF. CDR3 in DNA: TGCGCCAGCAGCCCACGGGCAGGGGGCCATGAGCAGTTCTTC. Variable domain in full (rest from reference TRBV5-1 and TRBJ2-1): KAGVTQTPRYLIKTRGQQVTLSCSPISGHRSVSWYQQTPGQGLQFLFEYFSETQRNKGNFPGRFSGRQFSNSRSEMNVSTLELGDSALYLCASSPRAGGHEQFFGPGTRLTVL.

The chain joins TRBV5-4 to TRBJ2-5, with D unresolved. The CDR3 is 13 residues long. CDR1 SGHNT and CDR2 YYREEE come from the germline V gene (reference sequence). The germline V and J ends were trimmed by 1 base and 2 bases, with 6 bases remaining between them. In DNA form, the CDR3 reads TGTGCCAGCAGCTTGTCAGTACAAGAGACCCAGTACTTC. Amino acid sequence: CASSLSVQETQYF. The full variable domain, rest sourced from reference TRBV5-4 and TRBJ2-5, is ETGVTQSPTHLIKTRGQQVTLRCSSQSGHNTVSWYQQALGQGPQFIFQYYREEENGRGNFPPRFSGLQFPNYSSELNVNALELDDSALYLCASSLSVQETQYFGPGTRLLVL.

This clone has only a few counts. The V and J genes are TRBV12-3 or TRBV12-4 and TRBJ2-7; D unresolved. V gave up 6 bases and J gave up 3 bases, with 12 bases separating them. The CDR3 extends over 13 amino acids. Written as DNA, the CDR3 is TGTGCCAGCAGACCCAGCTCCGTCTACGAGCAGTACTTC. Amino acids: CASRPSSVYEQYF.

The chain has TRBV2 and TRBJ2-7, with 8 bases lining up with TRBD1. The junction had 4 bases not matched to a gene; V was cut back by 0 bases and J by 0 bases. Germline V lookup: CDR1 SNHLY, CDR2 FYNNEI. The CDR3 consists of 16 residues. CDR3 nucleotide sequence: TGTGCCAGCAGTGAAGCCCCCGGACAGGGCTCCTACGAGCAGTACTTC. The encoded protein is CASSEAPGQGSYEQYF. Supplemented by reference TRBV2 and TRBJ2-7, the full variable domain reads EPEVTQTPSHQVTQMGQEVILRCVPISNHLYFYWYRQILGQKVEFLVSFYNNEISEKSEIFDDQFSVERPDGSNFTLKIRSTKLEDSAMYFCASSEAPGQGSYEQYFGPGTRLTVT.

This clone was observed a handful of times. The chain recombines TRBV30 with TRBJ2-7; D possibly corresponds to TRBD2 (6 bases). The V and J ends lost 4 bases and 0 bases respectively, with 13 bases between them. The CDR3 sequence is 14 residues long. Germline CDR1 GTSNPN, CDR2 SVGIG (reference sequence). CDR3 DNA: TGTGCCTGGATGTTGGCGGGGAGCTCCTACGAGCAGTACTTC. Amino acids: CAWMLAGSSYEQYF.

This rearrangement joins TRBV18 to TRBJ1-1, with 8 nucleotides matching TRBD1. The ends lost 6 bases at V and 3 bases at J; junction bases unmatched: 9. CDR1 and CDR2 from the germline V gene are KGHSH and LQKENI. The CDR3 length is 15 residues. The CDR3, as DNA: TGTGCCAGCTCCCGGAGGACAGGGAGGGACACTGAAGCTTTCTTT. Translating gives CASSRRTGRDTEAFF. The complete variable domain, with remaining parts taken from reference TRBV18 and TRBJ1-1, reads NAGVMQNPRHLVRRRGQEARLRCSPMKGHSHVYWYRQLPEEGLKFMVYLQKENIIDESGMPKERFSAEFPKEGPSILRIQQVVRGDSAAYFCASSRRTGRDTEAFFGQGTRLTVV.

The rearrangement links TRBV6-5 to TRBJ2-1; D is uncertain. Germline V CDR1 and CDR2: MNHEY, SVGAGI. CDR3 size: 15 residues. Trimming removed 8 bases from V and 0 bases from J, with 14 bases in between. CDR3: CASSLDQSSYNEQFF. CDR3 coding DNA: TGTGCCAGCTCCCTGGACCAGAGCTCCTACAATGAGCAGTTCTTC.

The rearrangement joins TRBV6-5 to TRBJ1-1, with D unresolved. The V gene lost 9 bases and the J gene lost 8 bases, with 22 bases spanning the gap. This CDR3 comprises 14 residues. The germline CDR1 and CDR2 sequences are MNHEY and SVGAGI. CDR3 DNA: TGTGCCAGTGAACGTTCCCTGGGATCCGCCGAAGCTTTCTTT. Protein: CASERSLGSAEAFF.

The chain combines TRBV12-3 or TRBV12-4 with TRBJ1-1; no clear D. This CDR3 spans 12 amino acids. V lost 7 bases, J lost 2 bases, and 8 bases lay in between. CDR3 sequence reads: CASTLTNTEAFF. CDR3 DNA: TGTGCCAGCACCCTTACCAACACTGAAGCTTTCTTT.